This T cell receptor beta chain was identified during a study of control samples from healthy donors and cancer patients. Sequencing used immunoSEQ multiplex PCR; TCRdb keeps in-frame clones, though not all of them. This table holds roughly 370,000 clones, 80% to 95% found once. A single count supports this clone. This CDR3 comprises 17 residues. Germline V gene sequence: CDR1 MNHEY, CDR2 SMNVEV (reference sequence). The germline V and J ends were trimmed by 7 bases and 5 bases, with 25 bases remaining between them. Input material: PBMCs. V gene TRBV27 combines with J gene TRBJ2-3; D is possibly TRBD2 (7 bases). The receptor's source is a man aged 35 to 55 with head and neck cancer. In nucleotides, the CDR3 is TGTGCCAGCAACAAAGGGGGAGGGTTCCTACTCGGAGATACGCAGTATTTT. It translates to CASNKGGGFLLGDTQYF.